This record concerns one TCR beta chain sequence. Data came from immunoSEQ multiplex PCR; TCRdb stores just in-frame clones and leaves some out. The repertoire holds more than 1.2 million clones, with approximately 98.5% as singletons. These data belong to a study of shared clonotypes between healthy human individuals. This CDR3 has 15 amino acids. Germline CDR1 reads SGHNT; CDR2 reads YYREEE (reference sequence). V gave up 2 bases and J gave up 5 bases, with 16 bases separating them. The chain couples TRBV5-4 to TRBJ2-5; a weak D match, TRBD1 (6 bases). The sequence was obtained from a man younger than 45 in good health. The sequenced sample was naive CD4+ T cells sorted from blood. Subset meaning: CD45RA+ positively selected. CDR3: CASSFYGQFRETQYF. The CDR3 nucleotides read TGTGCCAGCAGCTTCTACGGACAGTTTCGGGAGACCCAGTACTTC.